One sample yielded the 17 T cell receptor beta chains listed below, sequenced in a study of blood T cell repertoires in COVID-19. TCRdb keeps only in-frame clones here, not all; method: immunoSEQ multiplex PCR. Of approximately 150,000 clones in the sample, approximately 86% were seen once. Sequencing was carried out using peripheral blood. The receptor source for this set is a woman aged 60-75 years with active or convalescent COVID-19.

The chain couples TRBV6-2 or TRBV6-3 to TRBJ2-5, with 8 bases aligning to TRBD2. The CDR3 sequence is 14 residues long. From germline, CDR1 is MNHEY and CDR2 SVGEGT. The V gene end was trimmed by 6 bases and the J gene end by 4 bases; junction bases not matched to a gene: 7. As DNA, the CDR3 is TGTGCCAGCAGACCTTCTGCGGGGGGAGAGACCCAGTACTTC. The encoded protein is CASRPSAGGETQYF.

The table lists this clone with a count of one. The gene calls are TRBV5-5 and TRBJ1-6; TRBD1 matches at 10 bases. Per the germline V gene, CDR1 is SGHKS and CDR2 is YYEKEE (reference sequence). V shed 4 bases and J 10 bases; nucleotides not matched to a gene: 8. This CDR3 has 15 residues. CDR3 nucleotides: TGTGCCAGCAGCCATGGACAGGGGGAATACTCACCCCTCCACTTT. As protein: CASSHGQGEYSPLHF.

The CDR3 region has the DNA TGTGCCAGCAGCTCGGGACGGCGAATGGGGGCAGGTCAGCCCCAGCATTTT. This encodes CASSSGRRMGAGQPQHF. The chain recombines TRBV5-8 with TRBJ1-5; D might be TRBD1 (6 bases). This CDR3 has 17 residues. CDR1 and CDR2 from the germline V gene are SGHTS and YDEGEE. V lost 3 bases to trimming and J lost 6 bases, with 22 bases between them.

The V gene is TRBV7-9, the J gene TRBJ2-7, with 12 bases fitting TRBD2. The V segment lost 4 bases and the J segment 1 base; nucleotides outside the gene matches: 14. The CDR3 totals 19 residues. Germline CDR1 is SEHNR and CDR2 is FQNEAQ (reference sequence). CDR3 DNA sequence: TGTGCCAGCAGCTCCAATACGGGACTAGCGGGCGGCTCTTCCTACGAGCAGTACTTC. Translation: CASSSNTGLAGGSSYEQYF.

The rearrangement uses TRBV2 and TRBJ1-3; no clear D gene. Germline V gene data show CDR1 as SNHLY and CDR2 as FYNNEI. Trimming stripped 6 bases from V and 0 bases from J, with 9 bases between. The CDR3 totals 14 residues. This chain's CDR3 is CASRMEGSGNTIYF. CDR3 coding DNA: TGTGCCAGCAGGATGGAGGGCTCTGGAAACACCATATATTTT.

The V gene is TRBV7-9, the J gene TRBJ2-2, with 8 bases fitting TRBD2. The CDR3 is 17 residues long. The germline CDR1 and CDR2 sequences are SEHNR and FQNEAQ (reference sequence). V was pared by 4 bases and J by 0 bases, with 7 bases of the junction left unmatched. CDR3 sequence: CASSSRRGGPNTGELFF. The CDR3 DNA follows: TGTGCCAGCAGCTCTCGACGGGGGGGCCCGAACACCGGGGAGCTGTTTTTT.

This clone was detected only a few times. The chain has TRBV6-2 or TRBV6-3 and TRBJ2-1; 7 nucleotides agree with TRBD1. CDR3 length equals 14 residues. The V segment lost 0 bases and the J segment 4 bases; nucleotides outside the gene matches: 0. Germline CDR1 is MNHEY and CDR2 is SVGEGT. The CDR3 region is CASSYSTGYNEQFF. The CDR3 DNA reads TGTGCCAGCAGTTACTCGACAGGGTACAATGAGCAGTTCTTC.

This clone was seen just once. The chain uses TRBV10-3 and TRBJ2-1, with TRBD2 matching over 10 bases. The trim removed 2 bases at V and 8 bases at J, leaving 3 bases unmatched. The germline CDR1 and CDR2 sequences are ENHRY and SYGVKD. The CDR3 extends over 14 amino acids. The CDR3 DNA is TGTGCCATCAGTGAGAGCGGGGGGGCCGATGAGCAGTTCTTC. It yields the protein CAISESGGADEQFF.

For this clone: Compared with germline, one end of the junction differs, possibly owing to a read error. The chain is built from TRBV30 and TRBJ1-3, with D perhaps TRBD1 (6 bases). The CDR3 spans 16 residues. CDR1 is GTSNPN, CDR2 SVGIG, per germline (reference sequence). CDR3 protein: CAWSRDTILSRNTIYF. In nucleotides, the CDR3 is TGTGCCTGGAGCAGGGACACAATCCTCTCTCGAAACACCATATATTTT.

This CDR3 reads CASSPNGGYYNEQFF. The CDR3 nucleotides are TGCGCCAGCAGCCCCAATGGGGGCTACTACAATGAGCAGTTCTTC. The genes are TRBV4-3 and TRBJ2-1; the D gene is possibly TRBD1 (6 bases). This CDR3 has 15 residues. Looked up from germline, CDR1 is LGHNA and CDR2 is YSLEER. V was clipped by 4 bases and J by 3 bases, with 13 bases between them.

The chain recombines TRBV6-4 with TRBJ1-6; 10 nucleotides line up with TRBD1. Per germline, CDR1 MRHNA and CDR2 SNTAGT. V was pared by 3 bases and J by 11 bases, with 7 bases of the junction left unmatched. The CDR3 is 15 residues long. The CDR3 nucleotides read TGTGCCAGCAGTGAGTCGGGACAGGGGAAAACACCCCTCCACTTT. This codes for CASSESGQGKTPLHF.

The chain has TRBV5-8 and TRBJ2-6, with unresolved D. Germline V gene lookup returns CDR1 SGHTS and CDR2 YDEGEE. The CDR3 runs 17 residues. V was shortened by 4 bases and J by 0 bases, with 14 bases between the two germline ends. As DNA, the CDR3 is TGTGCCAGCAGCCCGGAACGGCGGAGCTCTGGGGCCAACGTCCTGACTTTC. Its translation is CASSPERRSSGANVLTF.

CDR3 amino acids: CAWTTQISGEQYF. CDR3 nucleotide sequence: TGTGCCTGGACTACACAAATCTCGGGCGAGCAGTACTTC. The rearrangement links TRBV30 to TRBJ2-7; no clear D gene. V lost 4 bases and J lost 6, with 16 bases in between. Germline V gene lookup returns CDR1 GTSNPN and CDR2 SVGIG (reference sequence). CDR3 length: 13 residues. The variable domain in full, completed from reference TRBV30 and TRBJ2-7, reads SQTIHQWPATLVQPVGSPLSLECTVEGTSNPNLYWYRQAAGRGLQLLFYSVGIGQISSEVPQNLSASRPQDRQFILSSKKLLLSDSGFYLCAWTTQISGEQYFGPGTRLTVT.

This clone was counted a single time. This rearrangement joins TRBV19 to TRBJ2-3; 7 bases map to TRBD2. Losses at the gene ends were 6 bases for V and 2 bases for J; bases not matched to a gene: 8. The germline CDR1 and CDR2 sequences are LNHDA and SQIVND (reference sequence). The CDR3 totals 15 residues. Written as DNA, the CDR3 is TGTGCCAGTAGCCCAGCGGGGCGATACACAGATACGCAGTATTTT. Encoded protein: CASSPAGRYTDTQYF.

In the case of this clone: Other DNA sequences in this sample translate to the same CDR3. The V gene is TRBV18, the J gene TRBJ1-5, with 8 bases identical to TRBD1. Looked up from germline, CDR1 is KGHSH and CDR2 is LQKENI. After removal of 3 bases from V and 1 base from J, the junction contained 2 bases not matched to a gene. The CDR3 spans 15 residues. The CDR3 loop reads CASSPQGASNQPQHF. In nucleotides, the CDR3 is TGTGCCAGCTCACCGCAGGGGGCGAGCAATCAGCCCCAGCATTTT. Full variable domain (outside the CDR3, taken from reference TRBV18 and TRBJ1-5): NAGVMQNPRHLVRRRGQEARLRCSPMKGHSHVYWYRQLPEEGLKFMVYLQKENIIDESGMPKERFSAEFPKEGPSILRIQQVVRGDSAAYFCASSPQGASNQPQHFGDGTRLSIL.

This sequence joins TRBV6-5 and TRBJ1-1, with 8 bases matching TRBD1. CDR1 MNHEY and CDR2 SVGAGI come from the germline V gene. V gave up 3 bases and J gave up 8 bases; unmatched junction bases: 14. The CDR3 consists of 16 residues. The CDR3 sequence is CASSYIRTGTAAEAFF. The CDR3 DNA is TGTGCCAGCAGTTATATTCGGACAGGGACTGCTGCAGAAGCTTTCTTT.

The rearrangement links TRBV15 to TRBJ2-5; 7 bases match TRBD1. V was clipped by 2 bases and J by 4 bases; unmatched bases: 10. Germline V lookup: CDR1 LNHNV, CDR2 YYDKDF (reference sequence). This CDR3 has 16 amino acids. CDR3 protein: CATSRPSSGGPETQYF. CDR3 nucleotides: TGTGCCACCAGCAGACCCTCGTCAGGGGGTCCAGAGACCCAGTACTTC.